The rows below give T cell receptor beta chains drawn from one sample of a study of OX40 agonist ivuxolimab in advanced cancers. Produced via immunoSEQ multiplex PCR; TCRdb's table is partial and in-frame only. The profile shows 42,000 or so clones, around 86% of them singletons. Source: CD4+ or CD8+ T cells sorted from blood, taken in a trial of the OX40 agonist ivuxolimab. All receptors derive from an adult with an advanced solid tumor such as melanoma, head and neck, liver or kidney cancer. Both conserved end residues are part of each CDR3. The D gene is left open where the match is weak. Size is omitted from some rows. Given values are once, few, many or a class for expanded clones.

DNA	CDR3	J	length	size	D	V
TGTGCCAGCAGTGACAGGGTTCGCACAGATACGCAGTATTTT	CASSDRVRTDTQYF	TRBJ2-3	14	.	.	TRBV2
TGTGCCAGCAGTCCTCGGACAGGGGAAGGCTACACCTTC	CASSPRTGEGYTF	TRBJ1-2	13	.	TRBD1	TRBV27
TGTGCCAGCAGCCCCGGGACAGGTTCTGAAGCTTTCTTT	CASSPGTGSEAFF	TRBJ1-1	13	once	TRBD1	TRBV5-6
TGTGCCAGCAGGACCGGGACAGTCTATGGCTACACCTTC	CASRTGTVYGYTF	TRBJ1-2	13	.	TRBD1	TRBV6-5
TGTGCCAGCAGCCTTGGGGACGGGGAGCTGTTTTTT	CASSLGDGELFF	TRBJ2-2	12	once	.	TRBV11-3
TGTGCCATCGGACAGGTCGGACGTCAGCCCCAGCATTTT	CAIGQVGRQPQHF	TRBJ1-5	13	.	TRBD1	TRBV19
TGCGCCAGCAGAAGCACAGGGGCAGCCGAATGGGAAAAACTGTTTTTT	CASRSTGAAEWEKLFF	TRBJ1-4	16	.	TRBD1	TRBV10-2
TGTGCCAGCAGCTTGAGCGGGAGCGAGGAGCAGTACTTC	CASSLSGSEEQYF	TRBJ2-7	13	.	TRBD2	TRBV7-6
TGTGCCATACTAGGTGGGGGAGAGCTGTTTTTT	CAILGGGELFF	TRBJ2-2	11	.	.	TRBV6-6
TGCGCCAGCAGTGATTTTCAGGGATCGGCAGATACGCAGTATTTT	CASSDFQGSADTQYF	TRBJ2-3	15	.	.	TRBV10-1
TGTGCCAGCAGCTTAGCGAACGTGAACACTGAAGCTTTCTTT	CASSLANVNTEAFF	TRBJ1-1	14	.	.	TRBV7-9
TGCGCCAGCAGCGTCGGCGAGGGAGAAAAACTGTTTTTT	CASSVGEGEKLFF	TRBJ1-4	13	.	.	TRBV4-1
TGTGCCAGCGGAGCGGCAGGGGGCTATGAAAAACTGTTTTTT	CASGAAGGYEKLFF	TRBJ1-4	14	few	TRBD1	TRBV28
TGTGCCAGCAGTTTGGGGACTACGAACAATGAGCAGTTCTTC	CASSLGTTNNEQFF	TRBJ2-1	14	.	TRBD2	TRBV27
TGTGCCAGCAGGAGGGAAAACAATGAGCAGTTCTTC	CASRRENNEQFF	TRBJ2-1	12	.	.	TRBV6-1
TGTGCCAGCAGTTCCTCAGGGGACACTGAAGCTTTCTTT	CASSSSGDTEAFF	TRBJ1-1	13	.	.	TRBV28
TGTGCCAGCAGTTTAACGGCAAGCACAATGAACACTGAAGCTTTCTTT	CASSLTASTMNTEAFF	TRBJ1-1	16	.	.	TRBV27
TGCGCCAGCAGCCTATCTAGCGGGGGGCCCACAGATACGCAGTATTTT	CASSLSSGGPTDTQYF	TRBJ2-3	16	.	TRBD2	TRBV4-1
TGCGCCAGCAGCCAAGAAATCTGGGACAGGGAGTCCACCGGGGAGCTGTTTTTT	CASSQEIWDRESTGELFF	TRBJ2-2	18	.	TRBD1	TRBV4-3
TGTGCCAGCAGCCAAGGCGACAGGGGACGCTACACTGAAGCTTTCTTT	CASSQGDRGRYTEAFF	TRBJ1-1	16	.	TRBD1	TRBV4-2
TGTGCCAGCAGCTCTGATTTGTATGAGCAGTTCTTC	CASSSDLYEQFF	TRBJ2-1	12	once	.	TRBV5-4
TGTGCCAGCAGCCACCGCGGACTACAGGGGAACCAAGAGACCCAGTACTTC	CASSHRGLQGNQETQYF	TRBJ2-5	17	.	.	TRBV13
TGTGCCAGCAGTCCCCGTCCCCCTCGAAATACCTTC	CASSPRPPRNTF	TRBJ1-2	12	.	.	TRBV28
TGTGCCAGCAGCTTAGGGACAGGGCGTCCCTATGGCTACACCTTC	CASSLGTGRPYGYTF	TRBJ1-2	15	.	TRBD1	TRBV13
TGTGCCAGCAGCCCGTCGGGACTAGCGGGGGGTCCGTTCTTC	CASSPSGLAGGPFF	TRBJ2-1	14	few	TRBD2	TRBV7-9
TGTGCCAGCACTGAGGGTTTCCAAGAGACCCAGTACTTC	CASTEGFQETQYF	TRBJ2-5	13	.	.	TRBV28
TGTGCCAGCAGCTTTACCCCCCGACAGGGTACGGACACTGAAGCTTTCTTT	CASSFTPRQGTDTEAFF	TRBJ1-1	17	.	TRBD1	TRBV11-2
TGTGCCAGCAGACACAGGGCCGGGGAGCTGTTTTTT	CASRHRAGELFF	TRBJ2-2	12	.	.	TRBV28
TGCGCCAGCAGCCAAGGTACCGGGGAGCTGTTTTTT	CASSQGTGELFF	TRBJ2-2	12	.	.	TRBV4-1
TGCGCCAGCGCCCGGGGTGGTGGAGACGGGGAGCTGTTTTTT	CASARGGGDGELFF	TRBJ2-2	14	.	.	TRBV4-1
TGTGCCAGCAGCTTTAGGCTAGCGGGAGTGTTTTACAATGAGCAGTTCTTC	CASSFRLAGVFYNEQFF	TRBJ2-1	17	once	TRBD2	TRBV5-4
TGTGCCAGCAGTTTAGGGGACACCCTGAACACTGAAGCTTTCTTT	CASSLGDTLNTEAFF	TRBJ1-1	15	.	.	TRBV28
TGTGCCAGCAGCTTAGCGTTGGCAGGAGGAGATACCGGCTTC	CASSLALAGGDTGF	TRBJ1-2	14	.	.	TRBV7-2
TGTGCCAGCAGTGAATGGCCCAGGCCACCCTGGGAGCTGTTTTTT	CASSEWPRPPWELFF	TRBJ2-2	15	.	.	TRBV2
TGCAGCGTTGAAGGGGGGCGGGACTCCTACGAGCAGTACTTC	CSVEGGRDSYEQYF	TRBJ2-7	14	medium-sized	.	TRBV29-1
TGTGCCAGTAGTATGCCCCGGGTGGGACAGGGGTTCAATGAGCAGTTCTTC	CASSMPRVGQGFNEQFF	TRBJ2-1	17	once	TRBD1	TRBV19
TGTGCCAGCAGCTCAGGCCGGGACACAGACTACGAGCAGTACTTC	CASSSGRDTDYEQYF	TRBJ2-7	15	.	.	TRBV9
TGTGCCAGCAGCGCCTCAGCGGGAGTGGCTGAGACCCAGTACTTC	CASSASAGVAETQYF	TRBJ2-5	15	few	TRBD2	TRBV7-2
TGTGCCAGCAGTTGGAACCAGGGGTATAGCAATCAGCCCCAGCATTTT	CASSWNQGYSNQPQHF	TRBJ1-5	16	once	.	TRBV28
TGTGCCAGCAGTTTATGGACTAGCGGCCTACTTGATACGCAGTATTTT	CASSLWTSGLLDTQYF	TRBJ2-3	16	once	TRBD2	TRBV28
TGTGCCAGTAGTATCATCCTAGCGGCGAATGAGCAGTTCTTC	CASSIILAANEQFF	TRBJ2-1	14	.	TRBD2	TRBV19
TGCGCCAGCAGCCCCTCTAGCGGGACCTACAATGAGCAGTTCTTC	CASSPSSGTYNEQFF	TRBJ2-1	15	.	TRBD2	TRBV5-1
TGTGCCAGTCAGACAGGACCTAATTCACCCCTCCACTTT	CASQTGPNSPLHF	TRBJ1-6	13	.	.	TRBV9
TGCGCCAGCAGCGCCGCAGGGGATGGCTACACCTTC	CASSAAGDGYTF	TRBJ1-2	12	.	.	TRBV5-1
TGTGCCAGCAGTTTCGACAGCCACGGAGATACGCAGTATTTT	CASSFDSHGDTQYF	TRBJ2-3	14	.	.	TRBV27
TGTGCCAGCAGTTACCGACAGAGCAGGGATACGCAGTATTTT	CASSYRQSRDTQYF	TRBJ2-3	14	.	.	TRBV6-6
TGTGCCAGCAGCTTAGCTCTCGCGCGGGCTGACACCGGGGAGCTGTTTTTT	CASSLALARADTGELFF	TRBJ2-2	17	.	.	TRBV7-8
TGTGCCAGCAGTGTTCTCCAGGGTGACACTGAAGCTTTCTTT	CASSVLQGDTEAFF	TRBJ1-1	14	.	.	TRBV6-1
TGCGCCAGCAGCACGAAGGACAGCTCCTACGAGCAGTACTTC	CASSTKDSSYEQYF	TRBJ2-7	14	.	.	TRBV5-1
TGTGCCAGCAGTTCAGGAAGACGGAATGAAAAACTGTTTTTT	CASSSGRRNEKLFF	TRBJ1-4	14	.	.	TRBV28
TGCGCCAGCAGCTTGGTGGCCCACGAGCAGTACTTC	CASSLVAHEQYF	TRBJ2-7	12	once	.	TRBV5-1
TGTGCCAGCAGTTCACACGGACAGGTCCTCTACGAGCAGTACTTC	CASSSHGQVLYEQYF	TRBJ2-7	15	once	TRBD1	TRBV27
TGTGCCAGCAGCTTGGGTTCTACCTACGAGCAGTACTTC	CASSLGSTYEQYF	TRBJ2-7	13	.	.	TRBV5-4